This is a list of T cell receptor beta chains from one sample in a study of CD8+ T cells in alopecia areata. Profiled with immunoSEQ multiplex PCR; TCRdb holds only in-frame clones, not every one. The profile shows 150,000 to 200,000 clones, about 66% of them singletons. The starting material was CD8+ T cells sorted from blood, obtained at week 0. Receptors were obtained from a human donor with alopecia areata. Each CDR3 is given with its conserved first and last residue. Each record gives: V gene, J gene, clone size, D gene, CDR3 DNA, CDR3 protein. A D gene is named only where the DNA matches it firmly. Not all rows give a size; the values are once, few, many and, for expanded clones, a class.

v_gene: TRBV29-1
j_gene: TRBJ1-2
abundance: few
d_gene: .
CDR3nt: TGCAGCGTTGAATGGCGGGGGCCTAACGCTAACTATGGCTACACCTTC
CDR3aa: CSVEWRGPNANYGYTF

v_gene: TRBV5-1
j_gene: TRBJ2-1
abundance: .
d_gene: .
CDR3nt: TGCGCCAGCAGCTCGCAGGGGAATGAGCAGTTCTTC
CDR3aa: CASSSQGNEQFF

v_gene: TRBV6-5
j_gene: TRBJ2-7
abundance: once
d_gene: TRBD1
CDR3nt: TGTGCCAGCAGGACAGGGGGAAGGGAGCAGTACTTC
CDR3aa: CASRTGGREQYF

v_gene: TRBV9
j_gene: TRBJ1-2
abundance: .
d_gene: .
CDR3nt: TGTGCCAGCAGCCCTCCGGCTTTAGGGAGGGGTGGCTACACCTTC
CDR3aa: CASSPPALGRGGYTF

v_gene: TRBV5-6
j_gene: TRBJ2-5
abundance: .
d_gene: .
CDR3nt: TGTGCCAGCAGCTTGGAGGAGAAAGAGACCCAGTACTTC
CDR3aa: CASSLEEKETQYF

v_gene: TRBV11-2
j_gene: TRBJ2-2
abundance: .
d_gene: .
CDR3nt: TGTGCCAGCAGCTTAGGTTTAAGGGATGACGGGGAGCTGTTTTTT
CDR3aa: CASSLGLRDDGELFF

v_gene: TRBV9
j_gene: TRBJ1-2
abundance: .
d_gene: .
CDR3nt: TGTGCCAGCAGCGTACCGGGACCGGGAAGGTATGGCTACACCTTC
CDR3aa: CASSVPGPGRYGYTF

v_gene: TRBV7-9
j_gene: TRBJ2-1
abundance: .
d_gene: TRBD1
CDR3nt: TGTGCCAGCTCTCCCGGGACAGGGGTTCTTAATGAGCAGTTCTTC
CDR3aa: CASSPGTGVLNEQFF

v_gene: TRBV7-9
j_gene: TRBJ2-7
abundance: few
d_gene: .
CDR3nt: TGTGCCAGCAGCCAATACTACGAGCAGTACTTC
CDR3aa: CASSQYYEQYF

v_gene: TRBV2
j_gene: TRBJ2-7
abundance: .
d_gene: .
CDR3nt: TGTGCCAGCAGGGGATCCTACGAGCAGTACTTC
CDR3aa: CASRGSYEQYF

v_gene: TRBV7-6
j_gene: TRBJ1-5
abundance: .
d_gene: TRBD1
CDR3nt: TGTGCCAGCAGCTACGGACAGGGTAGCAATCAGCCCCAGCATTTT
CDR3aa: CASSYGQGSNQPQHF

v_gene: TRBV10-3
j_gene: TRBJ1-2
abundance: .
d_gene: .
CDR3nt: TGTGCCACAAAACCCTTGACGGGCAAATACACCTATGGCTACACCTTC
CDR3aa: CATKPLTGKYTYGYTF

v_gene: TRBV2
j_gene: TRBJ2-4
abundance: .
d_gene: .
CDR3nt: TGTGCCAGCAGCCGGGGGACAGTAGCCAAAAACATTCAGTACTTC
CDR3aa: CASSRGTVAKNIQYF

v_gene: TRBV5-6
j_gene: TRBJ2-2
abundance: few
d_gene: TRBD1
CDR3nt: TGTGCCAGCAGCTTGGCAGGCCAGGGGGTGGCCACCGGGGAGCTGTTTTTT
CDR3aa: CASSLAGQGVATGELFF

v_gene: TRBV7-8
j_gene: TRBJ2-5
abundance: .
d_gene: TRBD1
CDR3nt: TGTGCCAGCACCCATTCAAACAGGGGGCAAGAGACCCAGTACTTC
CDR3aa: CASTHSNRGQETQYF

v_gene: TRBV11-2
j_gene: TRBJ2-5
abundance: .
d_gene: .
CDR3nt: TGTGCCAGCAGCGAGGTGGCTGAGACCCAGTACTTC
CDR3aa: CASSEVAETQYF

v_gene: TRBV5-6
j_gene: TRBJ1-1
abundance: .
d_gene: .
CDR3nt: TGTGCCAGCAGCCTCGGGGCAGGGAGCTCCTCTGAAGCTTTCTTT
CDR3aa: CASSLGAGSSSEAFF

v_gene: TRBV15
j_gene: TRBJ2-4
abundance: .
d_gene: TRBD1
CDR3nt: TGTGCCACCAGCAGGGACAGGGGGAACATTCAGTACTTC
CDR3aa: CATSRDRGNIQYF

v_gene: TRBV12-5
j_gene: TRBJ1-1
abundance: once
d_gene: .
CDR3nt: TGTGCTAGTGGACCCCCGGTCACCCCGGAAGCTTTCTTT
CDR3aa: CASGPPVTPEAFF

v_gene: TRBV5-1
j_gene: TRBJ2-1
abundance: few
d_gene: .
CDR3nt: TGCGCCAGCAGCCTCGGGGGGCCAAATGAGCAGTTCTTC
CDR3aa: CASSLGGPNEQFF

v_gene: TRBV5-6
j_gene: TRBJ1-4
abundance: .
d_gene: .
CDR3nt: TGTGCCAGCAGCCCGGGGGTGCCCGGAGGAAAACTGTTTTTT
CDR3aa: CASSPGVPGGKLFF

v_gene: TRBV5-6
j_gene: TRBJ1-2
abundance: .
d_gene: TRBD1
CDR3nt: TGTGCCAGCAGGGCGGACAGGGCCTATGGCTACACCTTC
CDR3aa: CASRADRAYGYTF

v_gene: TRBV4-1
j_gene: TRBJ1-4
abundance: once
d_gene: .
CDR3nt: TGCGCCAGCAGCCAAGTATCTGAAAAACTGTTTTTT
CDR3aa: CASSQVSEKLFF

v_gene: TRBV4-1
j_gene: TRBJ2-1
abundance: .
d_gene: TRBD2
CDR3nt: TGCGCCAGCAGCCAAATAGGAAGCGGGGGGGCCTACAATGAGCAGTTCTTC
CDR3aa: CASSQIGSGGAYNEQFF

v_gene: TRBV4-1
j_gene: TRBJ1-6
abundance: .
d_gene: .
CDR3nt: TGCGCCAGCAGCCCCCTTTGGCCGGATTCACCCCTCCACTTT
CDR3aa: CASSPLWPDSPLHF

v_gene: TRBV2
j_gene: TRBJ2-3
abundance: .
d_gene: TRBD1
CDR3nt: TGTGCCAGCAGCCCCGGGACAGGGCCCACAGATACGCAGTATTTT
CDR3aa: CASSPGTGPTDTQYF

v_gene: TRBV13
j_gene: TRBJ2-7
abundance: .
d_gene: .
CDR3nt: TGTGCCAGCAGACCCCGGAGAGACACGGAGGGGCTAGAGCAGTACTTC
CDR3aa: CASRPRRDTEGLEQYF

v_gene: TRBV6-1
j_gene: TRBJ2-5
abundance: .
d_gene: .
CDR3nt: TGTGCCAGCAGTGAATGGGAAGTTCGAGGGGAGACCCAGTACTTC
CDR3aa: CASSEWEVRGETQYF

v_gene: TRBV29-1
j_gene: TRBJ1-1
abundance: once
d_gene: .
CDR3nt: TGCAGCGTCGCACAGGGCACCACTGAAGCTTTCTTT
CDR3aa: CSVAQGTTEAFF

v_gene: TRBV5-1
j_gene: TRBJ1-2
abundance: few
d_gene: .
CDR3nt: TGCGCCAGCAGCTTGGATACAGGATTGGCTTATGGCTACACCTTC
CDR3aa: CASSLDTGLAYGYTF

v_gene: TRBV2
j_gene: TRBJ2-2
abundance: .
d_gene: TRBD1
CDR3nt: TGTGCCAGCAGTGTCCCCGGGACAGGGGGAAAAACCGGGGAGCTGTTTTTT
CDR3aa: CASSVPGTGGKTGELFF

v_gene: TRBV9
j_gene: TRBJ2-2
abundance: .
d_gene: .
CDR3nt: TGTGCCAGCATGTCGAAAGACACGAACACCGGGGAGCTGTTTTTT
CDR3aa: CASMSKDTNTGELFF

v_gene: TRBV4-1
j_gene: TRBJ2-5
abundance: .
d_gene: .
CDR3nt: TGCGCCAGCAGCCAAGGGTTGGGGTCCGGGGCCCAGTACTTC
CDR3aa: CASSQGLGSGAQYF

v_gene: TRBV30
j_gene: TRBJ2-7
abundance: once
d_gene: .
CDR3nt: TGTGCCTTCCCCGACCGACAGCTTAAAGGGGACTTC
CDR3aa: CAFPDRQLKGDF

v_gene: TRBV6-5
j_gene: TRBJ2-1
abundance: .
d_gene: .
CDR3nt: TGTGCCAGCAGTAGGGCGGGACGCCGCGATGAGCAGTTCTTC
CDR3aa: CASSRAGRRDEQFF

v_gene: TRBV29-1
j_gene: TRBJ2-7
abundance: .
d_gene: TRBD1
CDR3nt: TGCAGCGTTGAAGCAGACAGGGAGTACGAGCAGTACTTC
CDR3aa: CSVEADREYEQYF

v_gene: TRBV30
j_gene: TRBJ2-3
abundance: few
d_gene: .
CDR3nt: TGTGCCTGGACCCCCGGGCCCGGGAGCACAGATACGCAGTATTTT
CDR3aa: CAWTPGPGSTDTQYF

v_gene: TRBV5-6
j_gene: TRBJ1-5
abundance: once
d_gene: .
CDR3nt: TGTGCCAGCAGCTTGGGTTCAACAGGGACCAATCAGCCCCAGCATTTT
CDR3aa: CASSLGSTGTNQPQHF

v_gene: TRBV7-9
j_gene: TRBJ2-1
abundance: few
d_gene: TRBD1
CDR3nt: TGTGCCAGCAGCCGACCGGGACAGGAATACAATGAGCAGTTCTTC
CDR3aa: CASSRPGQEYNEQFF

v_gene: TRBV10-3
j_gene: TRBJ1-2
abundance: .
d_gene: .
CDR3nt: TGTGCCATGCAAGGGGATTCTGGCTACACCTTC
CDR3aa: CAMQGDSGYTF

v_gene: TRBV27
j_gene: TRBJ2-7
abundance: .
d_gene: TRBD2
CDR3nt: TGTGCCAGCGCCCTGGGACTAGCCACTCTCGGCGAGCAGTACTTC
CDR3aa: CASALGLATLGEQYF